The T cell receptor beta chain described here comes from a study of cytomegalovirus exposure and HLA in healthy donors. TCRdb's table, derived via immunoSEQ multiplex PCR, lists solely in-frame clones and lacks some. Among 150,000 to 200,000 clones listed, around nine tenths were seen once. Per the germline V gene, CDR1 is SNHLY and CDR2 is FYNNEI. The CDR3 length is 11 residues. The V and J ends lost 8 bases and 7 bases, in that order; junction bases with no gene match: 5. Sequencing was done on a sample of PBMCs. The TCR comes from a man aged 18-30 years in good health and CMV-seropositive. The chain couples TRBV2 to TRBJ2-7, with TRBD1 identical over 7 bases. In DNA form, the CDR3 reads TGTGCCAGCGAAACAGGGGTTGAGCAGTACTTC. This encodes CASETGVEQYF.